These 9 T cell receptor beta chains came from one sample sequenced in a study of beta chain features in type 1 diabetes. Expressed TCRB transcripts were sequenced because the isolated RNA had all been reverse transcribed beforehand. The data were produced by immunoSEQ multiplex PCR, yet TCRdb's version contains in-frame clones alone and is incomplete. The sample shows 810,000 or so clones, roughly 16% of them seen only once. Sample: naive CD4+ T cells from blood. The source is a woman between 18 and 29 years old in good health.

This clone has only a few counts. V and J are TRBV5-1 and TRBJ2-7; D may be TRBD1 (5 bases). V lost 5 bases and J lost 2, with 11 bases in between. Germline CDR1 reads SGHRS; CDR2 reads YFSETQ. CDR3 length equals 13 residues. CDR3 amino acids: CASRTGPAYEQYF. Here the CDR3 DNA reads TGCGCCAGCAGAACAGGCCCTGCCTACGAGCAGTACTTC.

This clone was recorded a few times. The chain is built from TRBV29-1 and TRBJ2-5; 10 bases agree with TRBD2. The trim removed 0 bases at V and 9 bases at J, leaving 7 bases unmatched. The CDR3 spans 14 residues. Germline lookup yields CDR1 SQVTM and CDR2 ANQGSEA. CDR3 nucleotide sequence: TGCAGCGTTGAAGAAGCTAGCGGGGGTGGAGCCCAGTACTTC. The encoded protein is CSVEEASGGGAQYF.

This clone was seen a few times. The gene calls are TRBV15 and TRBJ2-5; TRBD2 agrees at 10 bases. With V trimmed by 4 bases and J by 0 bases, 5 bases remained unmatched. The CDR3 runs 16 residues. CDR1 LNHNV and CDR2 YYDKDF come from the germline V gene (reference sequence). CDR3 coding DNA: TGTGCCACCAGCACTATACTAGCGGGGTACCAAGAGACCCAGTACTTC. Encoded protein: CATSTILAGYQETQYF. The full variable domain, in which reference TRBV15 and TRBJ2-5 provide the parts outside the CDR3, is DAMVIQNPRYQVTQFGKPVTLSCSQTLNHNVMYWYQQKSSQAPKLLFHYYDKDFNNEADTPDNFQSRRPNTSFCFLDIRSPGLGDTAMYLCATSTILAGYQETQYFGPGTRLLVL.

Notes on this clone: The junction differs from germline at one of its ends, possibly a read error. This chain joins TRBV27 and TRBJ1-4; no clear D gene. The CDR3 covers 13 residues. Germline assignment: CDR1 MNHEY and CDR2 SMNVEV (reference sequence). CDR3 nucleotides: TGTGCCAGCGCTTCCGCGTTTAGAGGAAAACTGATTTTT. Translation gives CASASAFRGKLIF.

This clone was observed a few times. The chain carries TRBV20-1 and TRBJ2-5; D is undetermined. Germline-derived CDR1 and CDR2 are DFQATT and SNEGSKA (reference sequence). The CDR3 sequence is 11 residues long. V lost 4 bases to trimming and J lost 2 bases, with 5 bases between them. CDR3 loop: CSANLQETQYF. CDR3 nucleotides: TGCAGTGCTAATCTACAAGAGACCCAGTACTTC.

This chain connects TRBV14 to TRBJ2-2, with 7 nucleotides matching TRBD1. Germline V gives CDR1 SGHDN, CDR2 FVKESK. Trimming took 0 bases from V and 4 from J; bases not matched to a gene: 11. This CDR3 region has 18 residues. CDR3 region: CASSQDGRGAGGTGELFF. The DNA of the CDR3 is TGTGCCAGCAGCCAAGATGGAAGGGGCGCAGGGGGCACCGGGGAGCTGTTTTTT.

A few counts support this clone. This chain connects TRBV28 to TRBJ1-4; no reliable D call. Trimming removed 1 base at V and 5 bases at J, with 11 bases between. Germline V CDR1 and CDR2: MDHEN, SYDVKM. The CDR3 totals 15 residues. CDR3 residues: CASSLFVGENEKLFF. The CDR3 region has the DNA TGTGCCAGCAGTTTATTCGTAGGCGAGAATGAAAAACTGTTTTTT. The whole variable domain, filled in from reference TRBV28 and TRBJ1-4, reads DVKVTQSSRYLVKRTGEKVFLECVQDMDHENMFWYRQDPGLGLRLIYFSYDVKMKEKGDIPEGYSVSREKKERFSLILESASTNQTSMYLCASSLFVGENEKLFFGSGTQLSVL.

This sequence joins TRBV6-1 and TRBJ1-1; TRBD1 matches at 8 bases. The CDR3 sequence is 15 residues long. V gave up 6 bases and J gave up 1 base; unmatched junction bases: 7. The germline gives CDR1 MNHNS, CDR2 SASEGT. CDR3 bases: TGTGCCAGCAGGCGCCTACAGGGGGGGAACACTGAAGCTTTCTTT. This encodes CASRRLQGGNTEAFF.

The rearrangement links TRBV19 to TRBJ2-7; 8 nucleotides agree with TRBD1. With V trimmed by 5 bases and J by 5 bases, 8 bases remained unmatched. The germline V gene has CDR1 LNHDA and CDR2 SQIVND (reference sequence). CDR3 length equals 14 residues. CDR3 region: CASSRDRGLDEQYF. For the CDR3, the DNA is TGTGCCAGTAGTCGAGACAGGGGCCTGGACGAGCAGTACTTC.